These T cell receptor beta chains were read from a single sample in a study of T-cell reconstitution after alpha-beta-depleted transplantation in children. TCRdb used MiXCR to reprocess the PCR reads, holding one entry per CDR3 protein. This sample has a few hundred thousand distinct CDR3 sequences; roughly a quarter occur once, and the top ten carry approximately 39%. The sequences come from PBMCs, collected before TCRalphabeta/CD19-depleted stem cell transplant. These TCRs come from a boy under two years old with Wiskott-Aldrich syndrome, due to receive a stem cell transplant. Each CDR3 is given with its conserved first and last residue. D genes are given only for firm matches. Clone size is stated in some rows and not others, as once, few, many or a class when expanded.

V,size,D,J,CDR3,DNA
TRBV20-1,.,TRBD2,TRBJ2-3,CSAPSPGGRRTDTQYF,TGCAGTGCCCCTAGCCCTGGCGGGAGAAGGACAGATACGCAGTATTTT
TRBV27,few,.,TRBJ2-1,CASSDIELLRNYNEQFF,TGTGCCAGCAGCGATATTGAACTGCTAAGAAACTACAATGAGCAGTTCTTC
TRBV5-5,few,.,TRBJ1-5,CASSFRGVSGQPQHF,TGTGCCAGCAGCTTCCGGGGAGTGAGCGGTCAGCCCCAGCATTTT
TRBV7-6,.,.,TRBJ2-1,CASSSQRLTDDEQFF,TGTGCCAGCAGCTCTCAGAGGTTAACGGACGATGAGCAGTTCTTC
TRBV4-1,few,TRBD1,TRBJ1-4,CASSQTDRGLEKLFF,TGCGCCAGCAGCCAAACGGACAGGGGGCTTGAAAAACTGTTTTTT
TRBV30,.,.,TRBJ2-7,CAWSPAGTRSYEQYF,TGTGCCTGGAGTCCTGCCGGGACTCGTTCCTACGAGCAGTACTTC
TRBV2,few,.,TRBJ2-1,CASSGGTGERYNEQFF,TGTGCCAGCAGTGGGGGTACAGGAGAAAGGTACAATGAGCAGTTCTTC
TRBV27,.,TRBD2,TRBJ2-7,CASSLRTSGRNYEQYF,TGTGCCAGCAGTTTACGGACTAGCGGGAGAAATTACGAGCAGTACTTC
TRBV20-1,.,TRBD1,TRBJ2-1,CSTTGTGILDEQFF,TGCAGTACAACCGGGACAGGGATCCTTGATGAGCAGTTCTTC
TRBV5-1,few,TRBD2,TRBJ2-2,CASSSGLAGTNTGELFF,TGCGCCAGCAGCTCCGGACTAGCGGGCACAAACACCGGGGAGCTGTTTTTT
TRBV6-5,.,TRBD2,TRBJ2-6,CASSSKLAGEGANVLTF,TGTGCCAGCAGTTCTAAACTAGCGGGAGAAGGGGCCAACGTCCTGACTTTC
TRBV11-1,.,.,TRBJ2-7,CASSLEAVHEQYF,TGTGCCAGCAGCTTAGAGGCAGTCCACGAGCAGTACTTC
TRBV5-1,few,TRBD2,TRBJ2-2,CASSFILAENTGELFF,TGCGCCAGCAGCTTTATCCTAGCGGAAAACACCGGGGAGCTGTTTTTT
TRBV4-1,.,.,TRBJ1-1,CASRPLWNTEAFF,TGCGCCAGCAGGCCACTTTGGAACACTGAAGCTTTCTTT
TRBV5-1,few,.,TRBJ1-1,CASSLGLGGFTEAFF,TGCGCCAGCAGCTTGGGTTTAGGGGGATTTACTGAAGCTTTCTTT
TRBV6-1,.,.,TRBJ1-2,CASSEAHPRDGYTF,TGTGCCAGCAGTGAAGCGCATCCCCGGGATGGCTACACCTTC
TRBV7-7,many,.,TRBJ2-1,CASSLGPSASYNEQFF,TGTGCCAGCAGCTTGGGCCCTAGCGCCTCCTACAATGAGCAGTTCTTC
TRBV20-1,few,.,TRBJ1-2,CSASVLYGYTF,TGCAGTGCTAGTGTCCTCTATGGCTACACCTTC
TRBV5-1,.,.,TRBJ1-2,CASSLGAKSDGYTF,TGCGCCAGCAGCTTGGGGGCTAAGTCGGATGGCTACACCTTC
TRBV12-3/TRBV12-4,few,.,TRBJ2-7,CASRGLGQAPYEQYF,TGTGCCAGCCGAGGACTAGGACAGGCCCCTTACGAGCAGTACTTC
TRBV19,.,TRBD1,TRBJ1-5,CASSPMTGANSQPQHF,TGTGCCAGTAGTCCCATGACAGGGGCCAACAGTCAGCCCCAGCATTTT
TRBV15,.,.,TRBJ2-1,CATSSRQVEQFF,TGTGCCACCAGCAGCAGACAGGTTGAGCAGTTCTTC
TRBV7-6,.,.,TRBJ1-1,CASSSRRGQETEAFF,TGTGCCAGCAGTTCTCGCCGGGGGCAGGAAACTGAAGCTTTCTTT
TRBV7-9,.,TRBD2,TRBJ2-1,CASRPRLAGGLNEQFF,TGTGCCAGCAGGCCCCGACTAGCGGGAGGGTTAAATGAGCAGTTCTTC
TRBV7-8,.,TRBD2,TRBJ2-1,CASSLALHGGWNNEQFF,TGTGCCAGCAGCTTAGCTCTTCACGGGGGGTGGAACAATGAGCAGTTCTTC
TRBV29-1,few,.,TRBJ2-7,CSVVGTTYEQYF,TGCAGCGTTGTCGGCACGACCTACGAGCAGTACTTC
TRBV12-3/TRBV12-4,.,.,TRBJ1-1,CASSTLAMNTEAFF,TGTGCCAGCAGTACCCTCGCGATGAACACTGAAGCTTTCTTT
TRBV29-1,.,.,TRBJ2-1,CSVDGLGSSYNEQFF,TGCAGCGTTGATGGGCTGGGTAGCTCCTACAATGAGCAGTTCTTC
TRBV28,.,TRBD2,TRBJ2-2,CASSLTSGRGNTGELFF,TGTGCCAGCAGTTTGACTAGCGGGAGAGGGAACACCGGGGAGCTGTTTTTT
TRBV5-1,few,TRBD2,TRBJ2-7,CASSLKSGNPGEQYF,TGCGCCAGCAGCTTGAAGAGCGGGAATCCTGGCGAGCAGTACTTC
TRBV27,few,TRBD1,TRBJ2-7,CASSPTGLLNEQYF,TGTGCCAGCAGTCCGACAGGGTTGTTAAACGAGCAGTACTTC
TRBV10-2,.,.,TRBJ1-2,CASSESRVLGYTF,TGCGCCAGCAGTGAGTCCAGAGTCCTTGGCTACACCTTC
TRBV5-4,.,.,TRBJ2-3,CASSLPGLAQYF,TGTGCCAGCAGCCTCCCCGGTTTAGCGCAGTATTTT
TRBV27,.,TRBD2,TRBJ2-1,CASSWSGRAYNEQFF,TGTGCCAGCAGTTGGAGCGGGAGGGCCTACAATGAGCAGTTCTTC
TRBV7-9,.,TRBD2,TRBJ2-1,CASSTALAGVLNEQFF,TGTGCCAGCAGCACAGCCCTAGCGGGAGTTTTGAATGAGCAGTTCTTC
TRBV6-2/TRBV6-3,.,.,TRBJ1-2,CAGRSLSYGYTF,TGTGCCGGACGAAGTTTGAGCTATGGCTACACCTTC
TRBV20-1,.,TRBD1,TRBJ1-2,CSASRQGIGSGYTF,TGCAGTGCTAGTAGACAGGGAATAGGGAGCGGCTACACCTTC
TRBV7-7,few,.,TRBJ2-3,CASSPKNVPLVPDTQYF,TGTGCCAGCAGCCCAAAAAACGTACCCCTAGTTCCAGATACGCAGTATTTT
TRBV29-1,few,.,TRBJ2-1,CSVVTSRGYNEQFF,TGCAGCGTTGTGACTTCCCGTGGCTACAATGAGCAGTTCTTC
TRBV7-9,.,.,TRBJ2-5,CASSLDKAAQETQYF,TGTGCCAGCAGCTTAGATAAGGCAGCCCAAGAGACCCAGTACTTC
TRBV30,few,.,TRBJ2-2,CAWSLGDTGELFF,TGTGCCTGGAGTTTAGGGGACACCGGGGAGCTGTTTTTT
TRBV5-1,.,.,TRBJ2-1,CASRGIPGNNEQFF,TGCGCCAGCAGGGGAATTCCGGGGAACAATGAGCAGTTCTTC
TRBV28,.,.,TRBJ2-3,CASSLPGDRTDTQYF,TGTGCCAGCAGCCTACCGGGTGATCGCACAGATACGCAGTATTTT
TRBV20-1,few,.,TRBJ2-7,CSARAGGLPYEQYF,TGCAGTGCTAGAGCCGGGGGACTCCCCTACGAGCAGTACTTC
TRBV27,few,TRBD2,TRBJ2-7,CASRVYTGGPLYEQYF,TGTGCCAGCAGAGTTTATACGGGAGGGCCCCTCTACGAGCAGTACTTC
TRBV2,.,TRBD2,TRBJ2-1,CASSDRLAGVHEQFF,TGTGCCAGCAGTGATCGACTAGCGGGAGTTCATGAGCAGTTCTTC
TRBV5-1,few,.,TRBJ2-7,CASSFWAPATSEQYF,TGCGCCAGCAGCTTTTGGGCCCCTGCTACTAGCGAGCAGTACTTC
TRBV5-4,few,TRBD2,TRBJ2-5,CASRGSGRAVETQYF,TGTGCCAGCAGGGGTAGCGGGAGAGCCGTCGAGACCCAGTACTTC
TRBV15,few,TRBD1,TRBJ2-1,CATSTTTGRNNEQFF,TGTGCCACCAGCACCACGACAGGGCGCAACAATGAGCAGTTCTTC
TRBV29-1,few,TRBD1,TRBJ2-1,CSVARQGYNEQFF,TGTAGCGTGGCCAGACAGGGTTACAATGAGCAGTTCTTC
TRBV10-2,.,.,TRBJ1-1,CASSEQGSGRNTEAFF,TGCGCCAGCAGTGAACAGGGTTCAGGGAGGAACACTGAAGCTTTCTTT
TRBV20-1,few,.,TRBJ1-1,CSASGGVLFGTEAFF,TGCAGTGCTAGTGGGGGGGTACTTTTTGGCACTGAAGCTTTCTTT
TRBV15,once,.,TRBJ1-1,CATSVSRRGEGEAFF,TGTGCCACCAGCGTCTCTAGAAGGGGGGAAGGTGAAGCTTTCTTT
TRBV5-1,.,.,TRBJ2-1,CASSNRGLSSYNEQFF,TGCGCCAGCAGTAATCGAGGGTTAAGCTCCTACAATGAGCAGTTCTTC
TRBV12-3/TRBV12-4,few,.,TRBJ1-1,CASSLRPGLLNTEAFF,TGTGCCAGCAGTTTAAGACCCGGCCTCCTGAACACTGAAGCTTTCTTT
TRBV3-1,few,.,TRBJ2-7,CASSQSSRPYEQYF,TGTGCCAGCAGCCAATCTTCCCGTCCCTACGAGCAGTACTTC
TRBV12-3/TRBV12-4,.,TRBD2,TRBJ2-3,CASGLAPDTDTQYF,TGTGCCAGCGGACTAGCGCCAGACACAGATACGCAGTATTTT
TRBV7-8,.,TRBD1,TRBJ2-7,CASSLAAGGSYEQYF,TGTGCCAGCAGCTTAGCGGCAGGGGGCTCCTACGAGCAGTACTTC
TRBV11-2,.,.,TRBJ2-1,CASSGPSGLYNEQFF,TGTGCCAGCAGCGGACCGAGCGGGCTCTACAATGAGCAGTTCTTC
TRBV28,.,.,TRBJ2-7,CASSFTGSIYEQYF,TGTGCCAGCAGTTTTACAGGATCGATCTACGAGCAGTACTTC